This TCR beta chain was recovered during a study of T cell responses to AZD1222 COVID-19 vaccine. Libraries were prepared by immunoSEQ multiplex PCR; TCRdb keeps only in-frame clonotypes and omits some of them. The sample has 52,000 or so clones, approximately 85% seen once. The sample in question was peripheral blood, obtained on day 0 of MenACWY control vaccination. This receptor was taken from an adult in good health.

DNA of the CDR3: TGTGCCAGCGGGGTCGAACTGGCAGATACGCAGTATTTT. This encodes CASGVELADTQYF. This chain joins TRBV28 and TRBJ2-3; D gene unclear. The CDR3 extends over 13 amino acids. Germline-derived CDR1 and CDR2 are MDHEN and SYDVKM. V was shortened by 8 bases and J by 4 bases, with 13 bases between the two germline ends.